A single sample gave rise to the 30 T cell receptor beta chains below, sequenced in a study of cytomegalovirus exposure and HLA in healthy donors. Data came from immunoSEQ multiplex PCR; TCRdb stores just in-frame clones and leaves some out. The sample records 110,000 or so clones, around 85% being singletons. The source material was PBMCs. Source of these receptors: a woman under 30 in good health and CMV-seronegative.

This clone was counted once. This chain links TRBV4-1 with TRBJ2-3, with 8 bases fitting TRBD2. Unmatched junction bases numbered 15, after V lost 4 bases and J lost 0 bases. This CDR3 has 19 residues. Germline V gene data show CDR1 as MGHRA and CDR2 as YSYEKL. The CDR3: CASSPIKTTSGQSTDTQYF. The CDR3 region has the DNA TGCGCCAGCAGCCCAATAAAAACTACTAGCGGACAAAGCACAGATACGCAGTATTTT.

This clone was counted once. The CDR3 DNA is TGTGCCAGCAGTAAAAGACAGGGAACGAGGCCCCAGCATTTT. Encoded protein: CASSKRQGTRPQHF. The rearrangement joins TRBV6-6 to TRBJ1-5, with 7 bases lining up with TRBD1. Germline V gene lookup returns CDR1 MNHNY and CDR2 SVGAGI (reference sequence). The length of the CDR3 is 14 residues. The V and J ends lost 5 bases and 9 bases, in that order; junction bases with no gene match: 10.

This rearrangement joins TRBV5-6 to TRBJ1-4; possibly TRBD1 for D (6 bases). Trimming took 0 bases from V and 8 from J, leaving 8 bases between them. The CDR3 runs to 13 residues. Germline V gene lookup returns CDR1 SGHDT and CDR2 YYEEEE. CDR3 nucleotide sequence: TGTGCCAGCAGCTTGGGGACAGTGGAAAAACTGTTTTTT. Encoded protein: CASSLGTVEKLFF.

Only a few counts were recorded for this clone. This chain connects TRBV13 to TRBJ2-7; tentative D call: TRBD2 (6 bases). Trimming cost V 3 bases and J 1 base, with 7 bases left between them. Germline CDR1 reads PRHDT; CDR2 reads FYEKMQ (reference sequence). The CDR3 consists of 13 residues. The CDR3 DNA is TGTGCCAGCAGCTTCCGGGGGTCCTACGAGCAGTACTTC. Its protein is CASSFRGSYEQYF.

The gene calls are TRBV6-5 and TRBJ1-4; D is unresolved. The CDR3 is 15 amino acids. Per the germline V gene, CDR1 is MNHEY and CDR2 is SVGAGI. The V end lost 2 bases, the J end lost 8 bases, and 15 bases lay between the germline ends. CDR3 sequence reads: CASSYGPGRTEKLFF. CDR3 nucleotide sequence: TGTGCCAGCAGTTACGGTCCCGGGAGGACGGAAAAACTGTTTTTT.

The chain links TRBV9 to TRBJ2-7; TRBD1 matches 8 bases. CDR1 SGDLS and CDR2 YYNGEE come from the germline V gene. The CDR3 contains 14 residues. Germline trimming cut 2 bases from V and 2 bases from J; bases unmatched to any gene: 3. In DNA form, the CDR3 reads TGTGCCAGCAGCGTCGGGACAGGACCCTACGAGCAGTACTTC. This translates into CASSVGTGPYEQYF.

This rearrangement joins TRBV7-6 to TRBJ1-2, with D maybe TRBD1 (6 bases). Trimming stripped 5 bases from V and 4 bases from J, with 11 bases between. The germline CDR1 and CDR2 sequences are SGHVS and FNYEAQ. The CDR3 spans 13 residues. This chain's CDR3 is CASSQTGPYGYTF. The DNA of the CDR3 is TGTGCCAGCAGCCAAACAGGGCCCTATGGCTACACCTTC.

Concerning this clone itself: An end of the junction differs from the germline gene, which may be a read error. The CDR3 bases are TGTGCCTGGATTATGACCGGGACAGGGGTGGGGCACTTC. Residues: CAWIMTGTGVGHF. The chain has TRBV30 and TRBJ1-2, with TRBD1 matching over 10 bases. CDR3 length equals 13 residues. Germline lookup yields CDR1 GTSNPN and CDR2 SVGIG (reference sequence).

The V and J genes are TRBV19 and TRBJ2-7, with D possibly being TRBD1 (6 bases). V shed 3 bases and J shed 0 bases, with 18 bases lying between them. CDR3 length: 17 residues. Germline lookup yields CDR1 LNHDA and CDR2 SQIVND (reference sequence). For the CDR3, the DNA is TGTGCCAGTAGTATGGTGGGATGGGGGCAGAACTCCTACGAGCAGTACTTC. Protein: CASSMVGWGQNSYEQYF.

This clone showed up just once. J is TRBJ1-2 and V is TRBV9; no clear D. V lost 0 bases and J lost 3, with 15 bases in between. Germline CDR1 SGDLS, CDR2 YYNGEE. This CDR3 is built from 16 residues. In nucleotides, the CDR3 is TGTGCCAGCAGCGTAGGACCTCTGGGTGACTACTATGGCTACACCTTC. This gives the protein CASSVGPLGDYYGYTF. The entire variable domain, with the rest obtained from reference TRBV9 and TRBJ1-2, is as follows: DSGVTQTPKHLITATGQRVTLRCSPRSGDLSVYWYQQSLDQGLQFLIQYYNGEERAKGNILERFSAQQFPDLHSELNLSSLELGDSALYFCASSVGPLGDYYGYTFGSGTRLTVV.

To note about this clone: The sample carries other DNA sequences with the same CDR3. This chain connects TRBV4-1 to TRBJ1-5, with D maybe TRBD1 (5 bases). V shed 1 base and J shed 9 bases, with 7 bases lying between them. The germline V gene has CDR1 MGHRA and CDR2 YSYEKL. The CDR3 has 12 amino acids. Here the CDR3 reads CASSQVGGPQHF. Written as DNA, the CDR3 is TGCGCCAGCAGCCAAGTGGGGGGGCCCCAGCATTTT.

The chain recombines TRBV7-8 with TRBJ1-1, with no clear D. The CDR3 is 16 amino acids. With 7 bases removed from V and 1 base from J, the gap between germline ends came to 19 bases. Germline CDR1 and CDR2: SGHVS and FQNEAQ. This CDR3 is CASITTIRSGNTEAFF. The CDR3 DNA reads TGTGCCAGCATTACAACCATCAGGAGCGGGAACACTGAAGCTTTCTTT.

The chain combines TRBV5-4 with TRBJ2-7, with 8 bases that match TRBD1. V lost 0 bases and J lost 2; bases outside the gene matches: 4. The germline V gene has CDR1 SGHNT and CDR2 YYREEE (reference sequence). The CDR3 consists of 15 residues. The CDR3 DNA reads TGTGCCAGCAGCTTGGGTATGGGACAGGCCTACGAGCAGTACTTC. Amino acids: CASSLGMGQAYEQYF.

The rearrangement links TRBV7-7 to TRBJ2-3; the D is unclear. CDR3 size: 13 residues. V was cut by 1 base and J by 1 base, with 3 bases left in between. From germline, CDR1 is SSHAT and CDR2 FNYEAQ (reference sequence). Here the CDR3 DNA reads TGTGCCAGCAGCTTAGGGCGCACAGATACGCAGTATTTT. The encoded protein is CASSLGRTDTQYF.

The chain carries TRBV2 and TRBJ1-2, with TRBD1 matching over 8 bases. Germline assignment: CDR1 SNHLY and CDR2 FYNNEI. V was clipped by 6 bases and J by 4 bases; unmatched bases: 7. The CDR3 contains 14 residues. The CDR3: CASSGQGGIYGYTF. The DNA of the CDR3 is TGTGCCAGCAGCGGACAGGGAGGGATCTATGGCTACACCTTC. Full variable domain (remainder filled in from reference TRBV2 and TRBJ1-2): EPEVTQTPSHQVTQMGQEVILRCVPISNHLYFYWYRQILGQKVEFLVSFYNNEISEKSEIFDDQFSVERPDGSNFTLKIRSTKLEDSAMYFCASSGQGGIYGYTFGSGTRLTVV.

The J gene is TRBJ2-1, the V gene TRBV7-3; 9 bases map to TRBD2. CDR3 length: 15 amino acids. Trimming took 3 bases from V and 7 from J; bases not matched to a gene: 7. Germline CDR1 is SGHTA and CDR2 is FQGTGA. CDR3 DNA sequence: TGTGCCAGCAGCTTCGTAGCGGGGGCCTTTAATGAGCAGTTCTTC. Translating it yields CASSFVAGAFNEQFF.

V and J are TRBV27 and TRBJ2-2; perhaps TRBD1 as D (5 bases). The length of the CDR3 is 13 residues. The ends were cut back, 3 bases at V and 5 bases at J, with 7 bases in the middle. Germline V gives CDR1 MNHEY, CDR2 SMNVEV (reference sequence). The CDR3: CASSLSGTGELFF. CDR3 nucleotide sequence: TGTGCCAGCAGTTTGTCAGGGACCGGGGAGCTGTTTTTT.

The rearrangement uses TRBV11-2 and TRBJ1-5, with 7 nucleotides matching TRBD1. Germline values: CDR1 SGHAT, CDR2 FQNNGV. Germline trimming cut 4 bases from V and 4 bases from J; bases unmatched to any gene: 7. The CDR3 loop spans 15 amino acids. This CDR3 reads CASSSSGTENQPQHF. CDR3 nucleotide sequence: TGTGCCAGCAGCTCCTCCGGGACAGAAAATCAGCCCCAGCATTTT.

The chain employs TRBV7-9 and TRBJ2-7; D is ambiguous. The ends were cut back, 5 bases at V and 1 base at J, with 9 bases in the middle. The CDR3 has 13 amino acids. CDR1 and CDR2 (germline): SEHNR, FQNEAQ (reference sequence). The CDR3 nucleotides read TGTGCCAGCAGCGCTACTTCTTCCTACGAGCAGTACTTC. Protein sequence: CASSATSSYEQYF.

The rearrangement joins TRBV7-6 to TRBJ2-3; 7 bases agree with TRBD2. V gave up 5 bases and J gave up 7 bases; unmatched junction bases: 12. The CDR3 sequence is 15 residues long. The germline CDR1 and CDR2 sequences are SGHVS and FNYEAQ. CDR3 residues: CASSLKSGTLNTQYF. In nucleotides, the CDR3 is TGTGCCAGCAGCCTTAAGAGCGGGACGTTGAATACGCAGTATTTT. Looking up the rest from reference TRBV7-6 and TRBJ2-3 gives the full variable domain: GAGVSQSPRYKVTKRGQDVALRCDPISGHVSLYWYRQALGQGPEFLTYFNYEAQQDKSGLPNDRFSAERPEGSISTLTIQRTEQRDSAMYRCASSLKSGTLNTQYFGPGTRLTVL.

The rearrangement links TRBV28 to TRBJ1-2; 8 bases are shared with TRBD1. Germline V gene sequence: CDR1 MDHEN, CDR2 SYDVKM. The CDR3 consists of 18 residues. The junction had 16 bases not matched to a gene; V was cut back by 3 bases and J by 4 bases. The CDR3 nucleotides read TGTGCCAGCAGTTTCTCACCGGGACAGGTTCCCCTCAGCTATGGCTACACCTTC. Its translation is CASSFSPGQVPLSYGYTF.

The chain has TRBV7-9 and TRBJ1-1; D is unresolved. CDR3 size: 17 residues. The germline CDR1 and CDR2 sequences are SEHNR and FQNEAQ (reference sequence). V was cut by 7 bases and J by 0 bases, with 21 bases left in between. The CDR3 sequence is CASNSLVFGYVNTEAFF. The CDR3 DNA follows: TGTGCCAGCAACAGCTTAGTATTTGGGTACGTGAACACTGAAGCTTTCTTT.

The V gene is TRBV6-5, the J gene TRBJ1-2; D is undetermined. The CDR3 is 15 amino acids. Germline CDR1 MNHEY, CDR2 SVGAGI. Trimming removed 4 bases at V and 5 bases at J, with 17 bases between. As DNA, the CDR3 is TGTGCCAGCAGTTCCCCGAGTCGACTTCCTTATGGCTACACCTTC. This gives the protein CASSSPSRLPYGYTF.

The chain couples TRBV27 to TRBJ1-5; 9 bases match TRBD1. This CDR3 has 14 residues. V lost 6 bases to trimming and J lost 4 bases; unmatched junction nucleotides: 4. In germline, CDR1 is MNHEY, CDR2 SMNVEV (reference sequence). In DNA form, the CDR3 reads TGTGCCAGCAGCAGGGACAGGGCGAATCAGCCCCAGCATTTT. It yields the protein CASSRDRANQPQHF.

This chain uses TRBV6-1 with TRBJ1-1, with D unresolved. The germline CDR1 and CDR2 sequences are MNHNS and SASEGT. V dropped 8 bases and J dropped 0 bases, with 10 bases sitting between them. The CDR3 runs to 13 residues. CDR3 nucleotide sequence: TGTGCCAGCCAATCGACACTGAACACTGAAGCTTTCTTT. This sequence encodes CASQSTLNTEAFF.

V and J are TRBV27 and TRBJ1-5; D call uncertain. Deletions cut 6 bases from V and 7 bases from J, with 19 bases between. This CDR3 contains 15 residues. CDR1 and CDR2 (germline): MNHEY, SMNVEV (reference sequence). The CDR3 loop reads CASRGFGEVGQPQHF. The CDR3, as DNA: TGTGCCAGCAGGGGGTTCGGGGAGGTAGGCCAGCCCCAGCATTTT.

The V and J genes are TRBV30 and TRBJ1-3; no clear D. Trimming removed 0 bases from V and 0 bases from J, with 18 bases in between. The CDR3 length is 18 residues. CDR1 and CDR2 (germline): GTSNPN, SVGIG (reference sequence). In DNA form, the CDR3 reads TGTGCCTGGAGTGTAGGGAGGATACCCCACATCTCTGGAAACACCATATATTTT. Protein product: CAWSVGRIPHISGNTIYF.

J is TRBJ1-1 and V is TRBV30; 11 nucleotides match TRBD1. The CDR3 spans 12 residues. Germline values: CDR1 GTSNPN, CDR2 SVGIG (reference sequence). V shed 5 bases and J 5 bases; nucleotides not matched to a gene: 1. This CDR3 is CAWGTGGTEAFF. Written as DNA, the CDR3 is TGTGCCTGGGGGACAGGGGGGACTGAAGCTTTCTTT.

This clone was counted between two and nine times. This chain joins TRBV5-6 and TRBJ1-2; 7 bases are shared with TRBD1. CDR1 SGHDT and CDR2 YYEEEE come from the germline V gene. Losses at the gene ends were 3 bases for V and 4 bases for J; bases not matched to a gene: 6. The CDR3 contains 14 residues. The CDR3 loop reads CASSCLDRPYGYTF. Here the CDR3 DNA reads TGTGCCAGCAGCTGCCTGGACAGGCCCTATGGCTACACCTTC. Variable domain in full (rest from reference TRBV5-6 and TRBJ1-2): DAGVTQSPTHLIKTRGQQVTLRCSPKSGHDTVSWYQQALGQGPQFIFQYYEEEERQRGNFPDRFSGHQFPNYSSELNVNALLLGDSALYLCASSCLDRPYGYTFGSGTRLTVV.

The genes are TRBV6-6 and TRBJ2-1, with 9 bases identical to TRBD2. Per germline, CDR1 MNHNY and CDR2 SVGAGI (reference sequence). The CDR3 is 15 amino acids. J gave up 4 bases and V 11 bases, and 12 bases lay outside the gene matches. CDR3 in amino acids: CAAGGAAGGYNEQFF. CDR3 nucleotide sequence: TGTGCCGCCGGAGGGGCGGCGGGGGGGTACAATGAGCAGTTCTTC.